The subject of this entry is one T cell receptor (beta chain). These data are taken from a study of blood T cell repertoires in COVID-19. The authors' processing: Nucleated cell counts were estimated from reference gene primer amplification. The method was immunoSEQ multiplex PCR; TCRdb's version includes in-frame clones alone and lacks a portion of them. V and J calls and clone size are as listed in that table; D and trimming were resolved from the DNA. The table records around 26,000 clones, around 61% of them present only once. The CDR3 is made up of 17 amino acids. Looked up from germline, CDR1 is MRHNA and CDR2 is SNTAGT. With 6 bases clipped from V and 0 bases from J, the junction kept 7 bases outside the gene matches.

V is TRBV6-4 and J is TRBJ2-6; 8 bases match TRBD2. The source material was peripheral blood. This receptor was obtained from a man between 60 and 70 years old with active or convalescent COVID-19. In nucleotides, the CDR3 is TGTGCCAGCAGCACACGACTAGCGCTCTCTGGGGCCAACGTCCTGACTTTC. It encodes CASSTRLALSGANVLTF.